This T cell receptor beta chain was retrieved from a study of spatial heterogeneity in lung cancer. On the study more broadly: Any follow-up PBMC samples that were available went on to be sequenced, and the median time to follow-up was two to three years after resection.

Time point denoted: blood at routine non-recurrence follow-up after resection. The study sequenced unsorted whole RNA from tumor, nontumor lung or frozen PBMC. TCRdb used MiXCR to reprocess the 5' RACE reads, holding one entry per CDR3 protein. The table includes fewer than 55,000 distinct CDR3 sequences, more than 6.5% detected once. The starting material was PBMCs, obtained at follow-up. The receptor comes from a female donor with early-stage non-small cell lung cancer.

CDR3 sequence: CASSLRGQAKNIQYF. The CDR3 coding sequence is TGTGCCAGCAGTTTGAGGGGTCAGGCCAAAAACATTCAGTACTTC. The gene calls are TRBV12-3 or TRBV12-4 and TRBJ2-4, with D possibly called TRBD1 or TRBD2 (5 bases each). This CDR3 contains 15 residues. The V end lost 3 bases, the J end lost 1 base, and 10 bases lay between the germline ends.